A selection of T cell receptor beta chains follows, all from one sample in a study of identical twins. From the 5' RACE reads, TCRdb called clonotypes with MiXCR, one entry per CDR3 protein. The table has 550,000 to 700,000 distinct CDR3 sequences, just under 10% seen once. The sample also formed part of further work on yellow fever vaccine responses in identical twins.

Sequencing input: PBMCs. The receptors stem from a young woman in good health. Both conserved end residues are part of each CDR3. D genes are given only for firm matches. Clone size is stated in some rows and not others, as once, few, many or a class when expanded.

j_gene,abundance,v_gene,d_gene,CDR3aa,CDR3nt
TRBJ1-1,few,TRBV12-3/TRBV12-4,.,CASRAGDMNTEAFF,TGTGCCAGCAGGGCAGGGGATATGAACACTGAAGCTTTCTTT
TRBJ2-5,.,TRBV30,.,CAWRRKGTGTETQYF,TGTGCCTGGAGAAGGAAAGGAACGGGTACAGAGACCCAGTACTTC
TRBJ2-7,many,TRBV20-1,TRBD2,CSGRERGDYEQYF,TGCAGTGGGAGAGAGCGGGGGGACTACGAGCAGTACTTC
TRBJ2-7,.,TRBV7-3,.,CAFCLKPWGAGSSYEQYF,TGTGCCTTCTGCCTTAAGCCGTGGGGGGCGGGGAGCTCCTACGAGCAGTACTTC
TRBJ1-3,.,TRBV6-1,.,CASSPREGSGNTIYF,TGTGCCAGCAGTCCTCGGGAGGGCTCTGGAAACACCATATATTTT
TRBJ2-5,few,TRBV20-1,.,CSARAAGVETQYF,TGCAGTGCTAGAGCCGCTGGTGTAGAGACCCAGTACTTC
TRBJ1-2,.,TRBV12-3/TRBV12-4,TRBD1,CASSITGGKNGYTF,TGTGCCAGCAGTATTACAGGGGGCAAAAATGGCTACACCTTC
TRBJ1-2,.,TRBV3-1,.,CASSPTVGRGGYTF,TGTGCCAGCAGCCCGACTGTGGGCCGGGGGGGCTACACCTTC
TRBJ2-7,.,TRBV5-1,TRBD1,CASSSGGTGLSYEQYF,TGCGCCAGCAGCTCAGGGGGGACAGGACTATCCTACGAGCAGTACTTC
TRBJ2-5,few,TRBV18,TRBD2,CASSPAGGPRAQYF,TGTGCCAGCTCACCGGCGGGAGGGCCCAGGGCCCAGTACTTC
TRBJ2-7,.,TRBV25-1,TRBD1,CASSEWRQGPFGYEQYF,TGTGCCAGCAGTGAATGGCGACAGGGCCCCTTCGGATACGAGCAGTACTTC
TRBJ2-7,.,TRBV7-2,.,CASSSWAGPYEQYF,TGTGCCAGCAGCTCATGGGCGGGACCCTACGAGCAGTACTTC
TRBJ1-2,many,TRBV6-5,.,CASSYSNVPDYGYTF,TGTGCCAGCAGTTACTCGAACGTCCCGGACTATGGCTACACCTTC
TRBJ2-1,.,TRBV6-1,.,CASSERDRTLREQFF,TGTGCCAGCAGTGAAAGGGATAGGACACTTCGCGAGCAGTTCTTC
TRBJ1-2,.,TRBV5-1,.,CASSLGEIYGYTF,TGCGCCAGCAGCTTGGGAGAGATCTATGGCTACACCTTC
TRBJ2-1,.,TRBV27,.,CASSKDRGTSYNEQFF,TGTGCCAGCAGTAAAGACAGAGGAACATCCTACAATGAGCAGTTCTTC
TRBJ2-4,many,TRBV12-3/TRBV12-4,TRBD1,CASSFGTGALAKNIQYF,TGTGCCAGCAGTTTTGGGACAGGGGCACTAGCCAAAAACATTCAGTACTTC
TRBJ1-1,few,TRBV2,.,CASSPPEVQAFF,TGTGCCAGCAGTCCCCCGGAGGTGCAAGCTTTCTTT
TRBJ2-7,.,TRBV5-1,.,CASGTGGRDDEQYF,TGCGCCAGCGGGACGGGTGGCAGGGACGACGAGCAGTACTTC
TRBJ2-5,.,TRBV7-9,TRBD1,CASSPSRDSEETQYF,TGTGCCAGCAGCCCAAGCCGGGACAGCGAAGAGACCCAGTACTTC
TRBJ2-5,.,TRBV7-9,.,CASSFRDGFRETQYF,TGTGCCAGCAGCTTTAGAGACGGGTTCAGAGAGACCCAGTACTTC
TRBJ2-3,many,TRBV4-3,.,CASSQESRITDTQYF,TGCGCCAGCAGCCAAGAGAGTCGGATCACAGATACGCAGTATTTT
TRBJ2-1,few,TRBV20-1,TRBD2,CSAITGTSGDNEQFF,TGCAGTGCTATTACCGGGACTAGCGGAGACAATGAGCAGTTCTTC
TRBJ2-7,.,TRBV11-2,TRBD2,CASSPEGLAGDEQYF,TGTGCCAGCAGCCCAGAAGGCCTAGCGGGAGACGAGCAGTACTTC
TRBJ2-3,many,TRBV4-2,TRBD2,CASSPGSGGATDTQYF,TGTGCCAGCAGCCCGGGTAGCGGGGGGGCCACAGATACGCAGTATTTT
TRBJ2-2,many,TRBV15,.,CATSSRTSWTANTGELFF,TGTGCCACCAGCAGTCGCACCTCTTGGACAGCGAACACCGGGGAGCTGTTTTTT
TRBJ2-7,.,TRBV27,.,CASFSAGGIAYEQYF,TGTGCCAGCTTTTCCGCTGGAGGGATTGCCTACGAGCAGTACTTC
TRBJ2-7,many,TRBV5-1,TRBD2,CASSARGDEQYF,TGCGCCAGCAGCGCCCGGGGGGACGAGCAGTACTTC
TRBJ2-1,few,TRBV4-3,.,CASSPGVVGAYNEQFF,TGCGCCAGCAGCCCAGGGGTGGTAGGGGCCTACAATGAGCAGTTCTTC
TRBJ2-3,.,TRBV14,TRBD1,CASSLRMHRGVTDTQYF,TGTGCCAGCAGCCTGAGGATGCACAGGGGTGTCACAGATACGCAGTATTTT
TRBJ2-7,.,TRBV6-5,TRBD1,CASSYRWTGGTASSYEQYF,TGTGCCAGCAGTTACAGGTGGACAGGGGGCACCGCAAGCTCCTACGAGCAGTACTTC
TRBJ2-2,.,TRBV2,.,CARTNGPPGELFF,TGTGCCAGAACCAACGGGCCCCCCGGGGAGCTGTTTTTT
TRBJ2-1,few,TRBV16,.,CASSQYDEQFF,TGTGCCAGCAGCCAATACGATGAGCAGTTCTTC
TRBJ1-1,.,TRBV20-1,.,CSARGTTVNTEAFF,TGCAGTGCTAGGGGGACGACCGTGAACACTGAAGCTTTCTTT
TRBJ2-7,.,TRBV7-8,.,CASSLFGRTSYEQYF,TGTGCCAGCAGCTTATTCGGACGGACTTCCTACGAGCAGTACTTC
TRBJ2-1,few,TRBV24-1,.,CATSDGPPFGGLDLYNEQFF,TGTGCCACCAGTGATGGCCCTCCGTTTGGGGGGCTCGACCTCTACAATGAGCAGTTCTTC